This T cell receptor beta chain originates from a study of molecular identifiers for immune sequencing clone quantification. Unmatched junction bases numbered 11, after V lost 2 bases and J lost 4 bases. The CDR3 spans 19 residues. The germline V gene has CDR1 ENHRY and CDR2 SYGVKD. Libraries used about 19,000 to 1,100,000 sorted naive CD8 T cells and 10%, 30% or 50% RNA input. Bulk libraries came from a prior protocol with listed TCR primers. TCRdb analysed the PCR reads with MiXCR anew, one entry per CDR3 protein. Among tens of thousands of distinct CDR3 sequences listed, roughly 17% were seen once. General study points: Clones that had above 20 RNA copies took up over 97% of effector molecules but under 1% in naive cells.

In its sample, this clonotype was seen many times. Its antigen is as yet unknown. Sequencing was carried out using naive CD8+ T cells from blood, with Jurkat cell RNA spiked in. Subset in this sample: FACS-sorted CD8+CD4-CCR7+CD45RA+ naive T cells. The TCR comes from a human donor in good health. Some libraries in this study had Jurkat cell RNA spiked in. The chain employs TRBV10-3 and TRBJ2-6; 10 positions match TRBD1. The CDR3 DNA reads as TGTGCCATCAGTGAGGGGCCGGGACAGGGGCTAGGAGGGGCCAACGTCCTGACTTTC. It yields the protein CAISEGPGQGLGGANVLTF.